These T cell receptor beta chains were read from a single sample in a study of cytotoxic CD8 clonotypes in ibrutinib-treated CLL. Profiled with immunoSEQ multiplex PCR; TCRdb holds only in-frame clones, not every one. This table holds roughly 170,000 clones, about 84% found once. Specimen: PBMCs, collected after 24 months of ibrutinib treatment. These receptor sequences come from a human donor with chronic lymphocytic leukemia. CDR3s include the opening cysteine and the closing phenylalanine or tryptophan. The order of the fields is V gene, D gene, J gene, clone size, CDR3 DNA, CDR3 protein. D genes are given only for firm matches. The size entry is marked missing in some rows and otherwise reads once, few, many or a size class.

TRBV9,TRBD2,TRBJ2-1,.,TGTGCCAGCAGCGTAAGTCCCAGGGGACTAGCGGGAGAAAGTGAGCAGTTCTTC,CASSVSPRGLAGESEQFF
TRBV30,TRBD1,TRBJ1-1,.,TGTGCCTGGAGGGGTCGTACAGGGGCTTTCACTGAAGCTTTCTTT,CAWRGRTGAFTEAFF
TRBV9,.,TRBJ2-7,.,TGTGCCAGCAGCGTATCCACGGGAGCACCCGAGCAGTACTTC,CASSVSTGAPEQYF
TRBV11-1,.,TRBJ2-1,once,TGTGCCAGCAGCTCAACCCTATTGCGGCAAGGTGAGCAGTTCTTC,CASSSTLLRQGEQFF
TRBV7-6,.,TRBJ2-1,.,TGTGCCAGCAGCTTAGAGGCTAGTTTGTACAATGAGCAGTTCTTC,CASSLEASLYNEQFF
TRBV7-9,.,TRBJ1-2,.,TGTGCCAGCAGCTTAGAACTGTACTATGGCTACACCTTC,CASSLELYYGYTF
TRBV10-2,.,TRBJ2-7,.,TGCGCCAGCAGTGAGTCAGGGGGGGCCTACGAGCAGTACTTC,CASSESGGAYEQYF
TRBV4-1,.,TRBJ1-1,.,TGCGCCAGCAGCCACCACGACCGACGGGTAAACACTGAAGCTTTCTTT,CASSHHDRRVNTEAFF
TRBV28,TRBD1,TRBJ1-2,.,TGTGCCAGCAGGTCCGGGACAGGGTACGTGTACTATGGCTACACCTTC,CASRSGTGYVYYGYTF
TRBV30,.,TRBJ1-4,.,TGTGCCTGGAGTGGCGGGGGTAATGAAAAACTGTTTTTT,CAWSGGGNEKLFF
TRBV7-6,.,TRBJ1-4,.,TGTGCCAGCAGCTTAGAGGGCAGAACTAATGAAAAACTGTTTTTT,CASSLEGRTNEKLFF
TRBV1,.,TRBJ2-7,.,TGCACCAGCAGCCAGTCTTTAGGCGGGGCCTACGAGCAGTACTTC,CTSSQSLGGAYEQYF
TRBV19,.,TRBJ1-5,once,TGTGCCAGTAGTCCCCATCGGTCGGGAAATCAGCCCCAGCATTTT,CASSPHRSGNQPQHF
TRBV2,TRBD2,TRBJ2-5,.,TGTGCCAGCAGTGCGGGACTAGGGGGGGTGGAGACCCAGTACTTC,CASSAGLGGVETQYF
TRBV19,TRBD2,TRBJ2-7,.,TGTGCCAGTGGACTAGCGGGAGGGCCCTCCTACGAGCAGTACTTC,CASGLAGGPSYEQYF
TRBV6-5,TRBD1,TRBJ2-3,.,TGTGCCAGCCAAAAGGCCGGGACAGGGACAGATACGCAGTATTTT,CASQKAGTGTDTQYF
TRBV10-2,.,TRBJ2-3,.,TGCGCCAGCAGGAAGGGTAGCCCTAGCACAGATACGCAGTATTTT,CASRKGSPSTDTQYF
TRBV9,TRBD1,TRBJ2-7,.,TGTGCCAGCAGCACCCGAGGACAGGCCCTGGGAGAGCAGTACTTC,CASSTRGQALGEQYF
TRBV4-1,.,TRBJ1-1,.,TGCGCCAGCAGCCAAGATCTTGGCAAGAACACTGAAGCTTTCTTT,CASSQDLGKNTEAFF
TRBV27,TRBD1,TRBJ1-1,.,TGTGCCAGCAGTTTATTCAGGGGGCTTGAGACTGAAGCTTTCTTT,CASSLFRGLETEAFF
TRBV5-1,TRBD2,TRBJ2-7,.,TGCGCCAGCAGTTCTAGCGGGAGTCACCACGAGCAGTACTTC,CASSSSGSHHEQYF
TRBV11-3,.,TRBJ1-2,.,TGTGCCAGCAGCTCCAGGGATGGCTACACCTTC,CASSSRDGYTF
TRBV27,.,TRBJ2-2,.,TGTGCCAGCAGTTTAGAGAAGTATCCTCCCGGGGAGCTGTTTTTT,CASSLEKYPPGELFF
TRBV28,.,TRBJ2-1,.,TGTGCCAGCAGTTTACTGTCCGATGAGCAGTTCTTC,CASSLLSDEQFF
TRBV4-3,.,TRBJ2-1,.,TGCGCCAGCAGACAAGAGAGTGGGGGCGGCGAGGGGCAGTTCTTC,CASRQESGGGEGQFF
TRBV7-9,.,TRBJ1-3,few,TGTGCCAGCAGCTCGCTAGGGGGGCCCGCCGCTGGAAACACCATATATTTT,CASSSLGGPAAGNTIYF
TRBV4-1,TRBD2,TRBJ2-2,.,TGCGCCAGCAGCCAAGTGGCGGGAGCCGGGGAGCTGTTTTTT,CASSQVAGAGELFF
TRBV27,TRBD2,TRBJ2-7,.,TGTGCCAGCAGTCGGGGGGTCTCCTACGAGCAGTACTTC,CASSRGVSYEQYF
TRBV5-4,.,TRBJ2-1,.,TGTGCCAGGGACCACAGTGGGGATTACAATGAGCAGTTCTTC,CARDHSGDYNEQFF
TRBV7-3,.,TRBJ1-1,.,TGTGCCAGCAGCTTAATGAGCCTCACTGAAGCTTTCTTT,CASSLMSLTEAFF
TRBV6-6,.,TRBJ1-2,few,TGTGCCAGCAGTTACTTTTTCGGGGGCGGAGATGGCTACACCTTC,CASSYFFGGGDGYTF
TRBV5-1,TRBD1,TRBJ2-5,once,TGCGCCAGCAGCTTGGACAGGGGCCAAGAGACCCAGTACTTC,CASSLDRGQETQYF
TRBV11-2,TRBD2,TRBJ2-7,once,TGTGCCAGCAGCTCGGGACTAGCGGGTTTCCACGAGCAGTACTTC,CASSSGLAGFHEQYF
TRBV19,.,TRBJ1-1,.,TGTGCCAGTACCCGGAACACTGAAGCTTTCTTT,CASTRNTEAFF
TRBV18,.,TRBJ1-5,few,TGTGCCAGCTCACCAGGGGGCGTTCAGCCCCAGCATTTT,CASSPGGVQPQHF
TRBV30,.,TRBJ1-1,few,TGTGCCTGGACCACGACGCGTGGGACTGAAGCTTTCTTT,CAWTTTRGTEAFF
TRBV5-5,.,TRBJ1-2,.,TGTGCCAGCAGCTACGCAGGAGCTAACTATGGCTACACCTTC,CASSYAGANYGYTF
TRBV28,.,TRBJ2-7,.,TGTGCCAGCAGGGGGGGCGGAGCCAGCTCCTACGAGCAGTACTTC,CASRGGGASSYEQYF
TRBV6-5,.,TRBJ1-2,.,TGTGCCAGCAGTAGGGTAGCTAACTATGGCTACACCTTC,CASSRVANYGYTF
TRBV19,.,TRBJ2-2,.,TGTGCCAGTAGTACCTGGGACATGACAGCTCCGGGAACCGGGGAGCTGTTTTTT,CASSTWDMTAPGTGELFF
TRBV9,TRBD2,TRBJ2-2,.,TGTGCCAGCAGCCCCCTTGGGACTAGCGGGAGTTCCGGGGAGCTGTTTTTT,CASSPLGTSGSSGELFF